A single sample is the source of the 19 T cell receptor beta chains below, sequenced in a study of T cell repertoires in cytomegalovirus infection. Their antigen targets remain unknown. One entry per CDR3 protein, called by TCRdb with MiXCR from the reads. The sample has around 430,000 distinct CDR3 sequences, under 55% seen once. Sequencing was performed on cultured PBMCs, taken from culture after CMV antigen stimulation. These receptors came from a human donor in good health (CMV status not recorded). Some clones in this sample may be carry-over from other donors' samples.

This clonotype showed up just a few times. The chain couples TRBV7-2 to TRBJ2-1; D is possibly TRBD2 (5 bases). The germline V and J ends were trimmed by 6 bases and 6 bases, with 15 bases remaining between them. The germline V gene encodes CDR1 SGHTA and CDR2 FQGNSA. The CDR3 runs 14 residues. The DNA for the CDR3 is TGTGCCAGCAGGATGGGAGTCCCCCCCAATGAGCAGTTCTTC. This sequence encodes CASRMGVPPNEQFF.

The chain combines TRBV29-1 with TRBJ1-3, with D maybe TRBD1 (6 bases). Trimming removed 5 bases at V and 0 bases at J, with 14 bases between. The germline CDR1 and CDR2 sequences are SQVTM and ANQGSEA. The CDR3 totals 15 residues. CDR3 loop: CSVFDRTSSGNTIYF. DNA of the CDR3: TGCAGCGTTTTTGACAGGACCAGCTCTGGAAACACCATATATTTT. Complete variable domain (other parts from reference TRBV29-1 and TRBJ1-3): SAVISQKPSRDICQRGTSLTIQCQVDSQVTMMFWYRQQPGQSLTLIATANQGSEATYESGFVIDKFPISRPNLTFSTLTVSNMSPEDSSIYLCSVFDRTSSGNTIYFGEGSWLTVV.

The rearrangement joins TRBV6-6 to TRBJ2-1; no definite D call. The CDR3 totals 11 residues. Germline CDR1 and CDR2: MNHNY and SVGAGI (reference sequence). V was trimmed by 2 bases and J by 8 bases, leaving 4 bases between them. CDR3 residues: CASSYAYEQFF. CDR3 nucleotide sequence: TGTGCCAGCAGTTACGCCTATGAGCAGTTCTTC.

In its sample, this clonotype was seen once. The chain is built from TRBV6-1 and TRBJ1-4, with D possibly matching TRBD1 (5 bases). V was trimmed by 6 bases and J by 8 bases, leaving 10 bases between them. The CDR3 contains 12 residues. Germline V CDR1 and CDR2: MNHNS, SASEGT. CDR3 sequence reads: CASSQGEEKLFF. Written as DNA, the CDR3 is TGTGCCAGCAGCCAGGGCGAAGAAAAACTGTTTTTT.

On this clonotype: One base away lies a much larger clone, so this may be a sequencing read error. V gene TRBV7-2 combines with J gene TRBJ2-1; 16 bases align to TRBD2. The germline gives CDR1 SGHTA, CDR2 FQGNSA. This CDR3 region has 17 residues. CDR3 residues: CASSLVGLAGGPDEQSF. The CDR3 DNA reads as TGTGCCAGCAGCTTAGTGGGACTAGCGGGAGGGCCGGATGAGCAGTCCTTC.

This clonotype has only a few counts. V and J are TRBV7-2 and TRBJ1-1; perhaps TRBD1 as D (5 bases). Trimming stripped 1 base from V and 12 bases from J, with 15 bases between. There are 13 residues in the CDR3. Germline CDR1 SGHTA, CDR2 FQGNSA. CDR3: CASSLGGALTSFF. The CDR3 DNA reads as TGTGCCAGCAGCTTAGGTGGGGCGCTGACATCTTTCTTT.

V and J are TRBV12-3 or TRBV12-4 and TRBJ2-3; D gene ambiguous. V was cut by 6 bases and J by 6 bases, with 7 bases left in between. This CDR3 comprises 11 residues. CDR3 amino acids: CASRERDTQYF. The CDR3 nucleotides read TGTGCCAGCAGGGAGAGGGATACGCAGTATTTT.

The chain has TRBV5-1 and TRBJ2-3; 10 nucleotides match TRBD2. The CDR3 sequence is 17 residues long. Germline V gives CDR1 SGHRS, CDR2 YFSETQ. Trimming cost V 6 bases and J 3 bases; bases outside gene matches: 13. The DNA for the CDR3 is TGCGCCAGCAACCTGGGGCTAGCGGGAGTACCTACAGATACGCAGTATTTT. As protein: CASNLGLAGVPTDTQYF.

CDR3 DNA: TGTGCCATCAGCCCGGGAGCAGCAAATTCACCCCTCCACTTT. Its protein product is CAISPGAANSPLHF. The chain uses TRBV10-3 and TRBJ1-6; D is uncertain. Germline V gene lookup returns CDR1 ENHRY and CDR2 SYGVKD. Trimming took 6 bases from V and 7 from J, leaving 13 bases between them. CDR3 length: 14 residues.

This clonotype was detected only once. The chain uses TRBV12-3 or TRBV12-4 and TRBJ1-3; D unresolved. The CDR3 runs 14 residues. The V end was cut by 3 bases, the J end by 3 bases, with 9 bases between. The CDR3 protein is CASSFLGIGNTIYF. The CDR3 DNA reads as TGTGCCAGCAGTTTTTTGGGGATTGGAAACACCATATATTTT.

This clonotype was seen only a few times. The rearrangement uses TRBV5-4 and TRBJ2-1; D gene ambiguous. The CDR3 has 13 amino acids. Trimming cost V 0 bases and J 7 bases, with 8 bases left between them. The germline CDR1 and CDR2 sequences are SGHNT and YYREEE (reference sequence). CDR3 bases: TGTGCCAGCAGCTTGGGATCGGCGAATGAGCAGTTCTTC. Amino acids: CASSLGSANEQFF.

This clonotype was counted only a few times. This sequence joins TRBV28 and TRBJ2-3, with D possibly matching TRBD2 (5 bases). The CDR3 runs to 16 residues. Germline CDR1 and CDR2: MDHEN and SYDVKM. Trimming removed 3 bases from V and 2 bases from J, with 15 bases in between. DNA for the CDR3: TGTGCCAGCAGTTTTTCGGGCCGAGGGCCCACAGATACGCAGTATTTT. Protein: CASSFSGRGPTDTQYF.

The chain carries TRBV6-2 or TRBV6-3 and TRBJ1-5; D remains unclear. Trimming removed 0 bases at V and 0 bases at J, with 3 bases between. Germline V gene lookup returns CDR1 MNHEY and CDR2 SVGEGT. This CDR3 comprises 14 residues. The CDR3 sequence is CASSYSNSNQPQHF. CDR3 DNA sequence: TGTGCCAGCAGTTACTCGAATAGCAATCAGCCCCAGCATTTT.

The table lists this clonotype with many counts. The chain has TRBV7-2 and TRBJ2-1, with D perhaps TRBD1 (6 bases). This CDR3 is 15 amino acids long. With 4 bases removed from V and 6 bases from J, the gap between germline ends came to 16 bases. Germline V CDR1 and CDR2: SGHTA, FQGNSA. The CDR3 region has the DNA TGTGCCAGCAGCTCCAGGGGAGCAGGGCTCAATGAGCAGTTCTTC. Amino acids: CASSSRGAGLNEQFF. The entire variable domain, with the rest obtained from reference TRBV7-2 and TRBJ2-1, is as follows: GAGVSQSPSNKVTEKGKDVELRCDPISGHTALYWYRQSLGQGLEFLIYFQGNSAPDKSGLPSDRFSAERTGGSVSTLTIQRTQQEDSAVYLCASSSRGAGLNEQFFGPGTRLTVL.

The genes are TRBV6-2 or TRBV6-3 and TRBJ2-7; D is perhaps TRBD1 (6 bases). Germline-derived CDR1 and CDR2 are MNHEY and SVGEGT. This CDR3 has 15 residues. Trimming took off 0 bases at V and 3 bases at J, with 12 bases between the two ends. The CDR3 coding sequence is TGTGCCAGCAGTTACTCGACAGGACAGTACTACGAGCAGTACTTC. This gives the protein CASSYSTGQYYEQYF.

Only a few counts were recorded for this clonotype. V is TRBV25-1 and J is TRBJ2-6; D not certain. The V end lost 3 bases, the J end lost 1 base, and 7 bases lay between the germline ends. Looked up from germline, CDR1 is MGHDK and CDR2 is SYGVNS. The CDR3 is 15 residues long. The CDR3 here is CASSDGRSGANVLTF. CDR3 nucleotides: TGTGCCAGCAGTGATGGGCGTTCTGGGGCCAACGTCCTGACTTTC.

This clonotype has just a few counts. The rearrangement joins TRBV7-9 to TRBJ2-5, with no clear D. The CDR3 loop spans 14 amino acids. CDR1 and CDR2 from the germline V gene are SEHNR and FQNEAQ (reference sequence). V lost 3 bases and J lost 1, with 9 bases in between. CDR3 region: CASSLPSRQETQYF. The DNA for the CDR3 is TGTGCCAGCAGCTTGCCCAGCCGCCAAGAGACCCAGTACTTC.

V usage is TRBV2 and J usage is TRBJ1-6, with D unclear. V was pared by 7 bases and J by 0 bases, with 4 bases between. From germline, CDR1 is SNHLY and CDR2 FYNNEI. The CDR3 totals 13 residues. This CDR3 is CASIGSYNSPLHF. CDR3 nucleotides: TGTGCCAGCATCGGCTCCTATAATTCACCCCTCCACTTT.

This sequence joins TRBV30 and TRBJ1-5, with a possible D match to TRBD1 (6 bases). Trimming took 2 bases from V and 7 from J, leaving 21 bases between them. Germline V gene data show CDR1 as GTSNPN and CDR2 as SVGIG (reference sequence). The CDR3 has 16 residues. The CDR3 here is CAWSRKGGGFSQPQHF. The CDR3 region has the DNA TGTGCCTGGAGTCGGAAGGGCGGGGGCTTTAGCCAGCCCCAGCATTTT.